Listed below are T cell receptor beta chains from one sample, sequenced in a study of T-cell memory formation after mild COVID-19. TCRdb called the 5' RACE reads again in MiXCR, with one record for every CDR3 protein. Here the sample spans 350,000 or so distinct CDR3 sequences, 20% to 25% being singletons. Specimen: PBMCs or a T cell subset sorted from them (not recorded which). Receptor source: a man aged 18-30 years who had mild COVID-19 (a few samples of this study predate the infection). Cell type and time point are not known. Both conserved end residues are trimmed from each CDR3. A D gene is named only where the DNA matches it firmly. The listing skips clone size in some rows; elsewhere it reads once, few, many or a size class.

cdr3_length,v_call,d_call,clone_size,cdr3_aa
11,TRBV3-1,-,few,ASSHPGANVLT
10,TRBV28,-,few,AITGPGNTIY
12,TRBV6-5,-,few,ASVGSGDTGELF
11,TRBV7-2,-,-,ASSALQGGELF
11,TRBV20-1,TRBD1,-,SARQQGYQPQH
12,TRBV18,-,-,ASSPIGGGDTQY
12,TRBV28,TRBD1,-,ASSFVGQGQKAF
13,TRBV18,-,-,ASSLAAEPNYGYT
12,TRBV27,-,-,ASSPGQFSYEQY
12,TRBV6-6,TRBD1,-,ASSDPGQGYEQY
13,TRBV10-1,TRBD1,-,ASSETTGVKSEAF
10,TRBV30,TRBD1,few,AWSATGNEAF
14,TRBV20-1,-,few,SARDDLPATNEKLF
12,TRBV7-2,TRBD2,-,ASSALAANNEQF
10,TRBV2,-,-,ASSALSYEQY
13,TRBV5-1,-,-,ASSIRGSGANVLT
13,TRBV4-3,-,few,ASSQGGIYNNEQF
12,TRBV6-6,-,-,ASRPRRGTDTQY
13,TRBV7-6,TRBD1,few,ASSLTGGTNQPQH
12,TRBV6-1,-,few,ASSVAEGYYGYT
12,TRBV12-3/TRBV12-4,-,-,AVRETVSYNEQF
12,TRBV2,TRBD1,-,ASSPDRVPGELF
11,TRBV7-9,TRBD1,-,ASRKTGMDGYT
10,TRBV6-2/TRBV6-3,-,-,ASSYDPYEQY
15,TRBV6-6,-,-,ASNNNLDPRHLYGYT
11,TRBV29-1,-,few,SVWTASTDTQY
13,TRBV20-1,-,-,SARVTGISTDTQY
11,TRBV5-1,-,-,ASSLTPEGEQF
12,TRBV7-2,-,many,ASSLGTANYGYT
11,TRBV12-3/TRBV12-4,-,few,ASTWDEGGELF
13,TRBV9,-,-,ASSVEQLAKNIQY